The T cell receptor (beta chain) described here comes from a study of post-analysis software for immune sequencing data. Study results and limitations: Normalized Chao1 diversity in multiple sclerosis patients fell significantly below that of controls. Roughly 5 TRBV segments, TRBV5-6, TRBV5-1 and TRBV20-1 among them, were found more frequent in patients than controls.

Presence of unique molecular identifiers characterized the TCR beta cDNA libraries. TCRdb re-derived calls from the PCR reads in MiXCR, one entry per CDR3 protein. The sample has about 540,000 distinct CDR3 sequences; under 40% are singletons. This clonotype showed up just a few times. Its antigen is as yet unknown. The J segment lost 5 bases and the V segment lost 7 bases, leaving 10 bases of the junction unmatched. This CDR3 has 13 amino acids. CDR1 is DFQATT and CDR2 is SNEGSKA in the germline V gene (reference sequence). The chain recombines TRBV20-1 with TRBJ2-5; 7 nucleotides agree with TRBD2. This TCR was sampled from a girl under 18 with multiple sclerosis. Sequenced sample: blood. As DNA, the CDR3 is TGCAGTGTCCCTAGCGGCGGTGCGGAGACCCAGTACTTC. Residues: CSVPSGGAETQYF.